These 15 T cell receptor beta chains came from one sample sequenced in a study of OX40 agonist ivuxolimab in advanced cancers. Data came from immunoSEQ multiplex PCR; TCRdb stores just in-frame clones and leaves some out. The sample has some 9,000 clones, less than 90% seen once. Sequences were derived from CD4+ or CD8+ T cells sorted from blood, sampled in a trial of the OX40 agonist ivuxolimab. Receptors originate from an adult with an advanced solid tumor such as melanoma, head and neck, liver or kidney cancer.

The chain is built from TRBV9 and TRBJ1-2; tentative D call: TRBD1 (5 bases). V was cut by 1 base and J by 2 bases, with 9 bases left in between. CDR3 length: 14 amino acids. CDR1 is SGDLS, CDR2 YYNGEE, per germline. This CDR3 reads CASSVSDRNYGYTF. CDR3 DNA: TGTGCCAGCAGCGTATCCGACAGAAACTATGGCTACACCTTC.

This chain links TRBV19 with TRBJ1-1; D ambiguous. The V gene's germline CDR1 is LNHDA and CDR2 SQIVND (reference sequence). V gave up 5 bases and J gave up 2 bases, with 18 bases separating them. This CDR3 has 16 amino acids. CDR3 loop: CASSDPDLIANTEAFF. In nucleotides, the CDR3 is TGTGCCAGTAGTGATCCCGACCTCATTGCAAACACTGAAGCTTTCTTT.

As DNA, the CDR3 is TGTGCCAGCAGCTTAACGTCTTTGCGGAACACTGAAGCTTTCTTT. Protein: CASSLTSLRNTEAFF. The rearrangement links TRBV7-3 to TRBJ1-1; no clear D gene. V dropped 0 bases and J dropped 1 base, with 9 bases sitting between them. The germline CDR1 and CDR2 sequences are SGHTA and FQGTGA. The CDR3 is made up of 15 amino acids.

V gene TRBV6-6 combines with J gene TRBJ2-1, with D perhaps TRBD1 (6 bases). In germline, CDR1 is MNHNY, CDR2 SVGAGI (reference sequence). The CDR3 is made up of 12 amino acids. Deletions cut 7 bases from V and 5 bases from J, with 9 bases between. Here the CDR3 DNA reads TGTGCCAGCACCCAGGGGAACAATGAGCAGTTCTTC. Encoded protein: CASTQGNNEQFF.

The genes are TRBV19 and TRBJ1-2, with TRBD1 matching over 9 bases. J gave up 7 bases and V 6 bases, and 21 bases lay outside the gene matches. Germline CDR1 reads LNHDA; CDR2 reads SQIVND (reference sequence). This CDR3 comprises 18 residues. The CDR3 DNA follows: TGTGCCAGTAGCGTCTCTTGGACAGGGGATTTTGTTACGAGTGGCTACACCTTC. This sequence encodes CASSVSWTGDFVTSGYTF.

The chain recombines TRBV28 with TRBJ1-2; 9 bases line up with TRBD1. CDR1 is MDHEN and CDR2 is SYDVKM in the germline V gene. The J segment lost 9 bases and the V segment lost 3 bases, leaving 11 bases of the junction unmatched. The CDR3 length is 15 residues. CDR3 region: CASSFGEQGASSYTF. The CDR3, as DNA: TGTGCCAGCAGTTTCGGTGAACAGGGGGCGTCAAGCTACACCTTC.

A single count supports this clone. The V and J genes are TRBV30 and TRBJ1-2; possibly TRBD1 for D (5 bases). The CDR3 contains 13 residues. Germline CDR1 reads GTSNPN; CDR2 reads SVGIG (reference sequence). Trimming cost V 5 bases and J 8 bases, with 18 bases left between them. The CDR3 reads CAWAENAGRGYTF. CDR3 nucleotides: TGTGCCTGGGCCGAGAACGCGGGACGGGGCTACACCTTC.

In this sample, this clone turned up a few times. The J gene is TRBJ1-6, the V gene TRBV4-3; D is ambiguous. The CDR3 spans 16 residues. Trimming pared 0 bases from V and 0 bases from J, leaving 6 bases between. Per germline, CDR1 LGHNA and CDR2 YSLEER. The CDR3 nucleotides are TGCGCCAGCAGCCAAGATCAGAGCTCCTATAATTCACCCCTCCACTTT. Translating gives CASSQDQSSYNSPLHF.

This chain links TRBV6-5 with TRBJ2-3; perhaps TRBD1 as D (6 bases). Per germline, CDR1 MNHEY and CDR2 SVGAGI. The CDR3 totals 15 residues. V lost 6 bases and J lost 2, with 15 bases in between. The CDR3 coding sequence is TGTGCCAGCAGCGAATCACAGGGTACCACAGATACGCAGTATTTT. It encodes CASSESQGTTDTQYF.

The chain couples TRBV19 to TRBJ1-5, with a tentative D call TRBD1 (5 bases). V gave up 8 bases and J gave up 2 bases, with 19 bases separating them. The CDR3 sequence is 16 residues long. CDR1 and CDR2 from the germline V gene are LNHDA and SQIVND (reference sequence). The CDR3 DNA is TGTGCCAGTCGAGGGACGGGTTTATTAGGCAATCAGCCCCAGCATTTT. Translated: CASRGTGLLGNQPQHF.

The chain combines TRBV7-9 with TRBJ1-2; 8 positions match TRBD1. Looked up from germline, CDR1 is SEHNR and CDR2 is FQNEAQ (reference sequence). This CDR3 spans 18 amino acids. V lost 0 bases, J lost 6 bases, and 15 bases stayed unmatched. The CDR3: CASSLAPIPQGARDGYTF. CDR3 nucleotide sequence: TGTGCCAGCAGCTTAGCGCCGATCCCGCAGGGGGCTAGGGATGGCTACACCTTC. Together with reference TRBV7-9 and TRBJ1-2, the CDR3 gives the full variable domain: DTGVSQNPRHKITKRGQNVTFRCDPISEHNRLYWYRQTLGQGPEFLTYFQNEAQLEKSRLLSDRFSAERPKGSFSTLEIQRTEQGDSAMYLCASSLAPIPQGARDGYTFGSGTRLTVV.

This CDR3 reads CASSYLGASGGNEQFF. The CDR3 coding sequence is TGTGCCAGCAGCTACCTCGGGGCTAGCGGGGGCAATGAGCAGTTCTTC. The chain joins TRBV11-2 to TRBJ2-1, with 10 bases fitting TRBD2. CDR1 and CDR2 (germline): SGHAT, FQNNGV. Trimming at V came to 4 bases and at J to 6 bases, leaving 9 bases not matched to a gene. There are 16 residues in the CDR3.

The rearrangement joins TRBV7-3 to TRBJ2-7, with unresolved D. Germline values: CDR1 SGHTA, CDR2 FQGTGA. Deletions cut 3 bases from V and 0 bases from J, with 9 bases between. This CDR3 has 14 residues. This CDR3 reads CASSLAGPSYEQYF. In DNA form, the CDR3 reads TGTGCCAGCAGCTTGGCAGGCCCCTCCTACGAGCAGTACTTC.

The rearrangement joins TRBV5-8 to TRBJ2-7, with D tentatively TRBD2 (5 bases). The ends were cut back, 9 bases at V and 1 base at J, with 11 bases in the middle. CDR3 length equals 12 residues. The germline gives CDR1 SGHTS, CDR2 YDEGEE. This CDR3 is CATGLASYEQYF. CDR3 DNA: TGTGCCACCGGACTGGCATCCTACGAGCAGTACTTC.

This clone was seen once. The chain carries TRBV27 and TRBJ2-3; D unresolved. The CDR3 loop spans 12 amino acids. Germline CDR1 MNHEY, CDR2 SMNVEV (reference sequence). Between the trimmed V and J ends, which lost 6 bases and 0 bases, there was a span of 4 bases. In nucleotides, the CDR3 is TGTGCCAGCAGGACTAGCACAGATACGCAGTATTTT. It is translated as CASRTSTDTQYF.